Sequencing of this T cell receptor beta chain was carried out in a study of blood T cell repertoires in COVID-19. Overall study context: Sources were T cells, B-cell-depleted T cells, or PBMCs; the material itself was cDNA or gDNA.

V gave up 6 bases and J gave up 5 bases, with 18 bases separating them. The CDR3 consists of 15 residues. CDR1 and CDR2 from the germline V gene are SGHRS and YFSETQ. In the study's own analysis: The authors estimated nucleated cell counts from reference gene primer amplification. TCRdb's copy holds only in-frame clones and misses some; the assay was immunoSEQ multiplex PCR. V, J and clone size are those of that table, while D and trimming were read from the DNA. The sample includes roughly 290,000 clones, approximately 91% of them seen just once. The source material was peripheral blood. The chain has TRBV5-1 and TRBJ2-1, with D possibly being TRBD2 (6 bases). The sequence was collected from a woman aged 55-70 years with acute or convalescent COVID-19. The DNA for the CDR3 is TGCGCCAGCAACCCCGGCGGCGGGAAAGACAATGAGCAGTTCTTC. This gives the protein CASNPGGGKDNEQFF.